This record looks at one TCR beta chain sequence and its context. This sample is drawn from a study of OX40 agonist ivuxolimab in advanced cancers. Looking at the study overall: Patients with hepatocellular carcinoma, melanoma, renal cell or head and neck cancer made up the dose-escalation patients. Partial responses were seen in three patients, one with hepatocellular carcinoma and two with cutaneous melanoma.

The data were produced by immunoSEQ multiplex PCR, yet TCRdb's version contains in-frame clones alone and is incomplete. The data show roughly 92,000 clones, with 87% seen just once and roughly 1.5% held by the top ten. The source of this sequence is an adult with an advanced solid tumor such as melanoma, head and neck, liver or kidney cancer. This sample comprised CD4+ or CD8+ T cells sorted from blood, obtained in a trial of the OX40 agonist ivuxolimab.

CDR3 in DNA: TGTGCCTGGAGTGTGGGACAGACTAATCAGCCCCAGCATTTT. Translating it yields CAWSVGQTNQPQHF. The chain employs TRBV30 and TRBJ1-5, with 7 positions matching TRBD1. Germline V gives CDR1 GTSNPN, CDR2 SVGIG (reference sequence). This CDR3 is 14 amino acids long. Trimming cost V 0 bases and J 4 bases; bases outside gene matches: 3. Combining the CDR3 with reference TRBV30 and TRBJ1-5 gives the whole variable domain SQTIHQWPATLVQPVGSPLSLECTVEGTSNPNLYWYRQAAGRGLQLLFYSVGIGQISSEVPQNLSASRPQDRQFILSSKKLLLSDSGFYLCAWSVGQTNQPQHFGDGTRLSIL.